Sequencing of this T cell receptor beta chain was carried out in a study of blood T cell repertoires in COVID-19. Overall study context: Donors in the United States, Italy and Spain gave samples during acute or convalescent COVID-19.

The CDR3 loop spans 14 amino acids. Germline V CDR1 and CDR2: MGHRA, YSYEKL. The V end was cut by 3 bases, the J end by 0 bases, with 6 bases between. This clone has just one count. The protocol was immunoSEQ multiplex PCR, while the TCRdb copy is restricted to in-frame clones and leaves out a portion. The sample comprises around 300,000 clones, 89% of which are singletons, and 1.5% to 2% rests with the top ten. Recruits, aged roughly 18 to 95 years, lived in roughly 22 US areas. Input material: PBMCs or T cells enriched from blood (not recorded which). The chain employs TRBV4-1 and TRBJ1-5; a possible D gene is TRBD1 (5 bases). The source of this sequence is a woman aged 40 to 49 who had recovered from COVID-19. This CDR3 reads CASSQGPSNQPQHF. DNA for the CDR3: TGCGCCAGCAGCCAGGGGCCTAGCAATCAGCCCCAGCATTTT.